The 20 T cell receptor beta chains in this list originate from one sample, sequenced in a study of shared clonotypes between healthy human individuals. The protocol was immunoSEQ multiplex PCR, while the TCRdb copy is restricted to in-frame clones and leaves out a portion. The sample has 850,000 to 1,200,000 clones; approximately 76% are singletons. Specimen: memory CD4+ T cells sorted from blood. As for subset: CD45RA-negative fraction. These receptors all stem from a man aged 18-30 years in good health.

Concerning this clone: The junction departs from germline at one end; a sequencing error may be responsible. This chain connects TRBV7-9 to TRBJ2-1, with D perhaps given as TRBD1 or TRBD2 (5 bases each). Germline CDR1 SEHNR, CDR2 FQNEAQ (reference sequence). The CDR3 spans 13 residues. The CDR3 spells CAGREQGRTEQFF. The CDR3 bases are TGTGCCGGCAGGGAGCAGGGTCGGACTGAGCAGTTCTTC.

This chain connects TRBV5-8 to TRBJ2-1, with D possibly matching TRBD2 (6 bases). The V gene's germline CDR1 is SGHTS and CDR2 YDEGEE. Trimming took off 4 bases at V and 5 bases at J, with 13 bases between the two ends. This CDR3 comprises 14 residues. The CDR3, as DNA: TGTGCCAGCAGCCCCTATGCGGGAAACAATGAGCAGTTCTTC. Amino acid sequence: CASSPYAGNNEQFF. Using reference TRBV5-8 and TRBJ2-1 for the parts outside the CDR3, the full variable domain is EAGVTQSPTHLIKTRGQQATLRCSPISGHTSVYWYQQALGLGLQFLLWYDEGEERNRGNFPPRFSGRQFPNYSSELNVNALELEDSALYLCASSPYAGNNEQFFGPGTRLTVL.

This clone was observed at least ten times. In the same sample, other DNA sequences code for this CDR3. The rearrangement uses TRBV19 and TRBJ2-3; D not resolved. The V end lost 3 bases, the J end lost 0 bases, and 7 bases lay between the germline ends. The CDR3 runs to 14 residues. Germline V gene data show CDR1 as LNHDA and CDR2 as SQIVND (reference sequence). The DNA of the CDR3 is TGTGCCAGTAGTATTGGGTCTAGCACAGATACGCAGTATTTT. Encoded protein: CASSIGSSTDTQYF. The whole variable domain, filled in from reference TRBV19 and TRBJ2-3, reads DGGITQSPKYLFRKEGQNVTLSCEQNLNHDAMYWYRQDPGQGLRLIYYSQIVNDFQKGDIAEGYSVSREKKESFPLTVTSAQKNPTAFYLCASSIGSSTDTQYFGPGTRLTVL.

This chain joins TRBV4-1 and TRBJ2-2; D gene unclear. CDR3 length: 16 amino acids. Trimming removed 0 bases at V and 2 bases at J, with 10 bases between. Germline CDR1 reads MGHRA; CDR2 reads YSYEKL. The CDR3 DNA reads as TGCGCCAGCAGCCAAGATGGCCAGTTTAACACCGGGGAGCTGTTTTTT. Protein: CASSQDGQFNTGELFF.

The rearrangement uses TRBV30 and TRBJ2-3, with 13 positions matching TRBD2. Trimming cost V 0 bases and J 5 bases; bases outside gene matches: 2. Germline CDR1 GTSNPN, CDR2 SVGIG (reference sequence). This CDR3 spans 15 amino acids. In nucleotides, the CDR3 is TGTGCCTGGAGTGTGACTAGCGGGAGGCAAGATACGCAGTATTTT. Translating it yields CAWSVTSGRQDTQYF.

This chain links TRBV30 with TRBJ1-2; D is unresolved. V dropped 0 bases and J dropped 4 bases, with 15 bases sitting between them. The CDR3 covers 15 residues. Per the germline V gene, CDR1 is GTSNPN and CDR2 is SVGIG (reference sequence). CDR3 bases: TGTGCCTGGAGTGTTCAACCCGGGCGCGGCTATGGCTACACCTTC. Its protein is CAWSVQPGRGYGYTF.

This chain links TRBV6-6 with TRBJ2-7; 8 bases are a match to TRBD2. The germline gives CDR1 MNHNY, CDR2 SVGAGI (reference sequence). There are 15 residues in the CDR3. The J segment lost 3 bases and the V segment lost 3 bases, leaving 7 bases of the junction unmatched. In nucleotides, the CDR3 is TGTGCCAGCAGTTATCCGGGGGGGGCTAACTACGAGCAGTACTTC. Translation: CASSYPGGANYEQYF.

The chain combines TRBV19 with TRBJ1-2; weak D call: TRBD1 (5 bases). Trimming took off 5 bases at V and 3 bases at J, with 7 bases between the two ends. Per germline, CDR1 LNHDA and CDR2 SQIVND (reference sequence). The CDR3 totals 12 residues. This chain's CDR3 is CASSFRDYGYTF. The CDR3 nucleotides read TGTGCCAGTAGTTTCAGGGACTATGGCTACACCTTC.

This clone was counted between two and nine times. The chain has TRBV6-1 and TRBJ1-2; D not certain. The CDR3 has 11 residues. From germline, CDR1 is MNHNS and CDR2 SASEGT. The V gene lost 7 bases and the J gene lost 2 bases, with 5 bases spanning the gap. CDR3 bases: TGTGCCAGCAAGAGGAACTATGGCTACACCTTC. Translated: CASKRNYGYTF.

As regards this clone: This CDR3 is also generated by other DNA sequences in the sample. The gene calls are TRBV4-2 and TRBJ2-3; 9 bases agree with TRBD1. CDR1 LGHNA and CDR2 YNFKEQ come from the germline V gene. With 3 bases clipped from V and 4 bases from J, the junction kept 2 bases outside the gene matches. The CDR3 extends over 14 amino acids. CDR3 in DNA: TGTGCCAGCAGCCAGGGACAGGGCCCAGATACGCAGTATTTT. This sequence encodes CASSQGQGPDTQYF.

CDR3 in amino acids: CASIRQGLSGANVLTF. CDR3 coding DNA: TGTGCCAGCATCAGACAGGGCCTCTCTGGGGCCAACGTCCTGACTTTC. V and J are TRBV5-6 and TRBJ2-6, with 7 bases lining up with TRBD1. CDR1 is SGHDT and CDR2 is YYEEEE in the germline V gene. With V trimmed by 6 bases and J by 0 bases, 6 bases remained unmatched. This CDR3 spans 16 amino acids. Full variable domain (outside the CDR3, taken from reference TRBV5-6 and TRBJ2-6): DAGVTQSPTHLIKTRGQQVTLRCSPKSGHDTVSWYQQALGQGPQFIFQYYEEEERQRGNFPDRFSGHQFPNYSSELNVNALLLGDSALYLCASIRQGLSGANVLTFGAGSRLTVL.

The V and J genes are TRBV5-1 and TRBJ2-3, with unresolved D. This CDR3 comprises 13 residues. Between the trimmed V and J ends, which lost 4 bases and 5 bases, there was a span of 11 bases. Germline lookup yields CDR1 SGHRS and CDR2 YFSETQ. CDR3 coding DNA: TGCGCCAGCAGCGTCCGGTCCTTAGATACGCAGTATTTT. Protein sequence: CASSVRSLDTQYF.

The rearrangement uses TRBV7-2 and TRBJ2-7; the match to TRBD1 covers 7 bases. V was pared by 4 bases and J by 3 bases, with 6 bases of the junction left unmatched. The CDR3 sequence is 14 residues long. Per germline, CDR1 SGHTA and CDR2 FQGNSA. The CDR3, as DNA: TGTGCCAGCAGCTCCGGACAGGTTTACTACGAGCAGTACTTC. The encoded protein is CASSSGQVYYEQYF.

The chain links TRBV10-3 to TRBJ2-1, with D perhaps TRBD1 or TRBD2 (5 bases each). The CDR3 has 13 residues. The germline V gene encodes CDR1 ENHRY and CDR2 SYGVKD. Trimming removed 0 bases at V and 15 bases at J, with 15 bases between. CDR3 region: CAISESQGVERFF. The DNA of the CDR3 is TGTGCCATCAGTGAGTCCCAGGGAGTGGAAAGGTTCTTC.

CDR3 coding DNA: TGTGCCAGCAGCCAAGGGGGACAGGGGGCGGCTAAACTGTTTTTT. This translates into CASSQGGQGAAKLFF. The chain combines TRBV2 with TRBJ1-4; 12 nucleotides line up with TRBD1. The CDR3 contains 15 residues. With 6 bases clipped from V and 11 bases from J, the junction kept 10 bases outside the gene matches. CDR1 and CDR2 (germline): SNHLY, FYNNEI. Based on the CDR3 plus reference TRBV2 and TRBJ1-4, the full variable domain is EPEVTQTPSHQVTQMGQEVILRCVPISNHLYFYWYRQILGQKVEFLVSFYNNEISEKSEIFDDQFSVERPDGSNFTLKIRSTKLEDSAMYFCASSQGGQGAAKLFFGSGTQLSVL.

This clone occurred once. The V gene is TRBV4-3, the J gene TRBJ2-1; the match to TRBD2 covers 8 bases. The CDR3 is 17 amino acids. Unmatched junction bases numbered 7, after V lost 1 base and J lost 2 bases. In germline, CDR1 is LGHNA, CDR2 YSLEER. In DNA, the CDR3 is TGCGCCAGCAGCCAAGGCGATGCGGGACTAGCCTACAATGAGCAGTTCTTC. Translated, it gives CASSQGDAGLAYNEQFF.

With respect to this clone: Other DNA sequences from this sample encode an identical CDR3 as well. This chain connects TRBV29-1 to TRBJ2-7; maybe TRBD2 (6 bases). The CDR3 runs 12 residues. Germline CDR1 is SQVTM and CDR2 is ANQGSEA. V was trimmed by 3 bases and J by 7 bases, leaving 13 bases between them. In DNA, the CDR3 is TGCAGCGTTGATGGGGGGACGGCTGAGCAGTACTTC. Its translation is CSVDGGTAEQYF.

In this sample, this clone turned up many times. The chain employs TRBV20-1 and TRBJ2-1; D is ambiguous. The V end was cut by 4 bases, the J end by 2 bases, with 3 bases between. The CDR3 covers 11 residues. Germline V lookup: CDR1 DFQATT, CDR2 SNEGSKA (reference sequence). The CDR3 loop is CSANPYNEQFF. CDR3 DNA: TGCAGTGCTAACCCCTACAATGAGCAGTTCTTC.

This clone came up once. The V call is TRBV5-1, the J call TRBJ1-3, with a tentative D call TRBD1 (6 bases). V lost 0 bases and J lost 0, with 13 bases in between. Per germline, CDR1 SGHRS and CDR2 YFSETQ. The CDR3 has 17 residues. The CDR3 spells CASSLVTGSISGNTIYF. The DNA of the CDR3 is TGCGCCAGCAGCTTGGTGACAGGTTCGATCTCTGGAAACACCATATATTTT.

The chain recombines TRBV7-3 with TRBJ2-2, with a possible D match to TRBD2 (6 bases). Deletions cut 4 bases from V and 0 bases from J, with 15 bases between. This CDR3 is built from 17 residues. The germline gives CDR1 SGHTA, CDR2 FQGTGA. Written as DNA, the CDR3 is TGTGCCAGCAGCTCTCGTAGTGCGGGAACGAACACCGGGGAGCTGTTTTTT. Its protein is CASSSRSAGTNTGELFF.